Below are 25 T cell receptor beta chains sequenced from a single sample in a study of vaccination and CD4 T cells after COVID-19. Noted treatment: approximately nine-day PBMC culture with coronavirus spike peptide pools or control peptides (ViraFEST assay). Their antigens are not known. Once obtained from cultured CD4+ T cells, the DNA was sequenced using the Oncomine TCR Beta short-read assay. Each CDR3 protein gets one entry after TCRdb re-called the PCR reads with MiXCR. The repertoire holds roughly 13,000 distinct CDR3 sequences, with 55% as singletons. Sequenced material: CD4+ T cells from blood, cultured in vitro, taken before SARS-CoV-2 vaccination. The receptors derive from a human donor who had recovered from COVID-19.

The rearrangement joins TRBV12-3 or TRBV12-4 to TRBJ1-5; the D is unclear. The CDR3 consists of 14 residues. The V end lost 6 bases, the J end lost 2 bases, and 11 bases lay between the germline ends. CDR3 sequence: CASRRTGGNQPQHF. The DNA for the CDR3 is TGTGCCAGCAGGCGAACCGGAGGCAATCAGCCCCAGCATTTT.

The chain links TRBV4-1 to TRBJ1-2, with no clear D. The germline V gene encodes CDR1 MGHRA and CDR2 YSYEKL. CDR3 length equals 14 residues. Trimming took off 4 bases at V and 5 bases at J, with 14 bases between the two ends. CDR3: CASSPAEVGYGYTF. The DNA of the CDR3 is TGCGCCAGCAGCCCTGCGGAGGTGGGGTATGGCTACACCTTC.

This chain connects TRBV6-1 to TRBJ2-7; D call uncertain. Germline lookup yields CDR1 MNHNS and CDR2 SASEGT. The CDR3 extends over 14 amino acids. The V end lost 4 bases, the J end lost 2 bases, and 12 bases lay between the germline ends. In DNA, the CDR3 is TGTGCCAGCAGTGTTCCATCAAGGCCCTACGAGCAGTACTTC. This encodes CASSVPSRPYEQYF.

The DNA for the CDR3 is TGTGCCAGCAGGTTCGGACCTCCCTACACTGAAGCTTTCTTT. Translating gives CASRFGPPYTEAFF. The rearrangement joins TRBV28 to TRBJ1-1; D uncertain. Germline CDR1 and CDR2: MDHEN and SYDVKM. The CDR3 sequence is 14 residues long. Trimming left V 6 bases short and J 3 bases short, with 14 bases between.

CDR3 nucleotide sequence: TGCAGCGCACCACTAGCGGCGCAAGAGACCCAGTACTTC. Its protein is CSAPLAAQETQYF. This sequence joins TRBV29-1 and TRBJ2-5; 8 bases are a match to TRBD2. V gave up 7 bases and J gave up 2 bases; unmatched junction bases: 6. The length of the CDR3 is 13 residues. Per the germline V gene, CDR1 is SQVTM and CDR2 is ANQGSEA.

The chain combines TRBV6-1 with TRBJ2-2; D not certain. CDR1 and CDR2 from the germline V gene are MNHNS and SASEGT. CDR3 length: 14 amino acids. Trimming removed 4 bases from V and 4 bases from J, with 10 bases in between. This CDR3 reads CASSVLGFTGELFF. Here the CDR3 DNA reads TGTGCCAGCAGTGTATTGGGGTTCACCGGGGAGCTGTTTTTT.

As DNA, the CDR3 is TGCAGCGCCTGGGACAGGGGGTCTGAAGCTTTCTTT. It codes for CSAWDRGSEAFF. The chain couples TRBV29-1 to TRBJ1-1, with TRBD1 identical over 11 bases. The CDR3 runs 12 residues. CDR1 and CDR2 from the germline V gene are SQVTM and ANQGSEA. Unmatched junction bases numbered 4, after V lost 7 bases and J lost 6 bases. The full variable domain, rest sourced from reference TRBV29-1 and TRBJ1-1, is SAVISQKPSRDICQRGTSLTIQCQVDSQVTMMFWYRQQPGQSLTLIATANQGSEATYESGFVIDKFPISRPNLTFSTLTVSNMSPEDSSIYLCSAWDRGSEAFFGQGTRLTVV.

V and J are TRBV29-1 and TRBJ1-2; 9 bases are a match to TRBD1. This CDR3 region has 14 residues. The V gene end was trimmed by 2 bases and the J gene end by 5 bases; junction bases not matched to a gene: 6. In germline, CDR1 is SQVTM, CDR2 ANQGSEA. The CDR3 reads CSVESGQGFYGYTF. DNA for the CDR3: TGCAGCGTTGAATCGGGACAGGGCTTTTATGGCTACACCTTC. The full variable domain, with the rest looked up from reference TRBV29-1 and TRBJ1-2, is SAVISQKPSRDICQRGTSLTIQCQVDSQVTMMFWYRQQPGQSLTLIATANQGSEATYESGFVIDKFPISRPNLTFSTLTVSNMSPEDSSIYLCSVESGQGFYGYTFGSGTRLTVV.

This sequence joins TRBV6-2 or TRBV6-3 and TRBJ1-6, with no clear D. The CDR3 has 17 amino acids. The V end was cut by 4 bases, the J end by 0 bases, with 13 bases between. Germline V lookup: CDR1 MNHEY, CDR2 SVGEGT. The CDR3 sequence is CASSLDSSSSYNSPLHF. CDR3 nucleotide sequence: TGTGCCAGCAGTTTGGACTCCTCGAGCTCCTATAATTCACCCCTCCACTTT.

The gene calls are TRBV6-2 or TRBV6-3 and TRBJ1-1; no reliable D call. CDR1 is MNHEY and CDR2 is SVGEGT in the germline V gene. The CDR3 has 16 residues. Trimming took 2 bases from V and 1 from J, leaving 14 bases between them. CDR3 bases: TGTGCCAGCAGTTACAGTGGGCCAGCTTGGAACACTGAAGCTTTCTTT. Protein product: CASSYSGPAWNTEAFF.

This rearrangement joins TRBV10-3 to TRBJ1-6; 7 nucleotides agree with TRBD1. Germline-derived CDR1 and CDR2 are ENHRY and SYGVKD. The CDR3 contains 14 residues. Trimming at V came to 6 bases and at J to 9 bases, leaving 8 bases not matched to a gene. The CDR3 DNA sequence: TGTGCCATCAGCGCCGACAGGGCCGGTTCACCCCTCCACTTT. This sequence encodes CAISADRAGSPLHF.

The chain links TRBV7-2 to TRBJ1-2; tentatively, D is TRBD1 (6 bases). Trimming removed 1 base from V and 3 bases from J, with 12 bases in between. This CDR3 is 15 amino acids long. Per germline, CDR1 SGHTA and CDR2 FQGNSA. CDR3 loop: CASSLVLGADYGYTF. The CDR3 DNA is TGTGCCAGCAGCTTAGTCCTGGGGGCGGACTATGGCTACACCTTC.

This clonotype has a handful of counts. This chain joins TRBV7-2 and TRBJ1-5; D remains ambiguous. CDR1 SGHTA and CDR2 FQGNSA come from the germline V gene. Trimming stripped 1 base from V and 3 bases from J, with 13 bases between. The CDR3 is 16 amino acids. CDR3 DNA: TGTGCCAGCAGCTTAGTCGGCGCCGCGCCCAATCAGCCCCAGCATTTT. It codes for CASSLVGAAPNQPQHF.

The DNA for the CDR3 is TGCAGTGCTAGAGGACAGGAAATAAACACCGGGGAGCTGTTTTTT. Protein: CSARGQEINTGELFF. The V and J genes are TRBV20-1 and TRBJ2-2; TRBD1 might be the D (6 bases). Trimming removed 1 base at V and 2 bases at J, with 11 bases between. Germline lookup yields CDR1 DFQATT and CDR2 SNEGSKA (reference sequence). CDR3 size: 15 residues.

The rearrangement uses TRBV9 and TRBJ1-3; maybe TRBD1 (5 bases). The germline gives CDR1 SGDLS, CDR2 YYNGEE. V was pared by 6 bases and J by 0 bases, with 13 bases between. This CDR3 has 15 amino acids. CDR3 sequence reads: CASTRDANSGNTIYF. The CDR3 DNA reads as TGTGCCAGCACCAGGGACGCCAACTCTGGAAACACCATATATTTT.

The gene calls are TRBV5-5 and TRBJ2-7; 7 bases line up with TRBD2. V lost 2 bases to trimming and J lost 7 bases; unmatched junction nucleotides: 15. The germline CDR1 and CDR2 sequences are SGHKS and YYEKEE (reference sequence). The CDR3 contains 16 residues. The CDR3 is CASSLTLADHGGEQYF. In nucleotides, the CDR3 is TGTGCCAGCAGCTTAACGTTAGCGGATCACGGGGGGGAGCAGTACTTC.

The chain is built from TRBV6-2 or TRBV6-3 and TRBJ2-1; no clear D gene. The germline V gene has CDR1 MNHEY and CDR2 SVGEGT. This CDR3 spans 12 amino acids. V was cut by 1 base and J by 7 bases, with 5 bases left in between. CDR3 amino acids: CASSYFRNEQFF. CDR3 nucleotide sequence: TGTGCCAGCAGTTACTTTCGGAATGAGCAGTTCTTC.

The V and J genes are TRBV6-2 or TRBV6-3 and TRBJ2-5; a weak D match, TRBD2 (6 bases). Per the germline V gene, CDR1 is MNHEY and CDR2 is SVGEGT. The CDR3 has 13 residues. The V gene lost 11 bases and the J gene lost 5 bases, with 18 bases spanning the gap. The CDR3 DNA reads TGTGCCTCCTCTCGGGGGTTAGGGGAGACCCAGTACTTC. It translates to CASSRGLGETQYF.

For the CDR3, the DNA is TGTGCCAGCAGTTACACCAGGGACCAATTCAATGAGCAGTTCTTC. Protein sequence: CASSYTRDQFNEQFF. The rearrangement links TRBV6-5 to TRBJ2-1, with D perhaps given as TRBD1 or TRBD2 (5 bases each). This CDR3 has 15 amino acids. Germline CDR1 reads MNHEY; CDR2 reads SVGAGI. Deletions cut 2 bases from V and 6 bases from J, with 14 bases between.

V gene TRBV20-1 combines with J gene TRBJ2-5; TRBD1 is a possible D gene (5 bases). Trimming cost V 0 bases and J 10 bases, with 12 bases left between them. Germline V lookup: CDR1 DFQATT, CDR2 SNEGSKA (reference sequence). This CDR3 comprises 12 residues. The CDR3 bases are TGCAGTGCTAGAGATGCCTGGGGCGACCAGTACTTC. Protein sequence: CSARDAWGDQYF.

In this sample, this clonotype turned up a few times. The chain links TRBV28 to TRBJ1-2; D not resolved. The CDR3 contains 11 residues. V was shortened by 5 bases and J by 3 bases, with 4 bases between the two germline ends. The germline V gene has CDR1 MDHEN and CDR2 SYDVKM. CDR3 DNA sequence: TGTGCCAGCAGTACCGACTATGGCTACACCTTC. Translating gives CASSTDYGYTF.

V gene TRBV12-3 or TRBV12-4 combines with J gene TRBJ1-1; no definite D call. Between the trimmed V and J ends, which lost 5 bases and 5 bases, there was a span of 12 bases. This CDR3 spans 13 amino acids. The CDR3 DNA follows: TGTGCCAGCAGTGGTGACGGAGGGACTGAAGCTTTCTTT. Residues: CASSGDGGTEAFF.

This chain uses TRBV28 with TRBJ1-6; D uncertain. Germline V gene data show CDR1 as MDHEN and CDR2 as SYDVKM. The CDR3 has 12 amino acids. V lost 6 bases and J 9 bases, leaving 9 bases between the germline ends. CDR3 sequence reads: CASSDSGSPLHF. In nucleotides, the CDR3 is TGTGCCAGCAGCGACTCAGGTTCACCCCTCCACTTT.

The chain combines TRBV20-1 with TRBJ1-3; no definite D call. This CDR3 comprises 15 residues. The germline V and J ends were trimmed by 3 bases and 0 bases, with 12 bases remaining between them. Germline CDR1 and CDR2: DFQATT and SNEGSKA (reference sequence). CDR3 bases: TGCAGTGCTAGGAGCGGACGGAGCTCTGGAAACACCATATATTTT. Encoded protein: CSARSGRSSGNTIYF.

In DNA, the CDR3 is TGTGCCAGCTCTTCAAGGGGGGGCTTCACAGATACGCAGTATTTT. It specifies CASSSRGGFTDTQYF. The V call is TRBV6-1, the J call TRBJ2-3; D perhaps matches TRBD2 (7 bases). V lost 8 bases to trimming and J lost 2 bases, with 17 bases between them. Germline V gives CDR1 MNHNS, CDR2 SASEGT. This CDR3 region has 15 residues.